This entry lists 2 T cell receptor beta chains sequenced from one sample in a study of beta chain features in type 1 diabetes. Findings and caveats of the study: Patients with Type 1 diabetes showed moderately but significantly shorter TCRB CDR3s in all four CD4+ subsets.

These receptors are not linked to any known antigen. Of the isolated RNA, all was reverse transcribed, and so the sequenced material was expressed TCRB transcripts. The method was immunoSEQ multiplex PCR; TCRdb's version includes in-frame clones alone and lacks a portion of them. Among around 97,000 clones listed, roughly 28% were seen once. Sequenced sample: central memory CD4+ T cells from blood. The receptors shown here come from a woman aged 18-29 years with type 1 diabetes.

This chain joins TRBV6-5 and TRBJ1-1; tentative D call: TRBD1 (6 bases). The germline V and J ends were trimmed by 0 bases and 5 bases, with 16 bases remaining between them. From germline, CDR1 is MNHEY and CDR2 SVGAGI. This CDR3 has 16 residues. The CDR3 region has the DNA TGTGCCAGCAGTTACTCGTATACAGGGTCGGGGACTGAAGCTTTCTTT. As protein: CASSYSYTGSGTEAFF.

The chain has TRBV19 and TRBJ2-5; 7 bases match TRBD1. The length of the CDR3 is 16 residues. Germline V gives CDR1 LNHDA, CDR2 SQIVND (reference sequence). J lost 4 bases, V lost 4 bases, and 12 bases had no gene match. CDR3 nucleotide sequence: TGTGCCAGTAGTACCCCACTGACAGGGCGAGGAGAGACCCAGTACTTC. Translation: CASSTPLTGRGETQYF.